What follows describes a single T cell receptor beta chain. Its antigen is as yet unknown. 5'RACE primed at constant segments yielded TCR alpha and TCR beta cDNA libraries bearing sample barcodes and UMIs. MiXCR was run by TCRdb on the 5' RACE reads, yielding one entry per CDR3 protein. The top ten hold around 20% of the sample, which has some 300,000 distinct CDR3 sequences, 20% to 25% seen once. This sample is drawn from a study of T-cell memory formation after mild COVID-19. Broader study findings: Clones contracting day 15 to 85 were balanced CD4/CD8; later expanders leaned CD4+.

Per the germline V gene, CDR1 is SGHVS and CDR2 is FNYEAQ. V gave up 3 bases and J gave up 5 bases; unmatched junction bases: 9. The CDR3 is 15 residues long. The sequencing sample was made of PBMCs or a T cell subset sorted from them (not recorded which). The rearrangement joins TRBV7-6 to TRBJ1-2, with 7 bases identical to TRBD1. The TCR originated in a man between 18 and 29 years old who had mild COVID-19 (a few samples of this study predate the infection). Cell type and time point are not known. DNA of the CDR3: TGTGCCAGCAGCTTCTCCGGGACAGACCCTTATGGCTACACCTTC. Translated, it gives CASSFSGTDPYGYTF.